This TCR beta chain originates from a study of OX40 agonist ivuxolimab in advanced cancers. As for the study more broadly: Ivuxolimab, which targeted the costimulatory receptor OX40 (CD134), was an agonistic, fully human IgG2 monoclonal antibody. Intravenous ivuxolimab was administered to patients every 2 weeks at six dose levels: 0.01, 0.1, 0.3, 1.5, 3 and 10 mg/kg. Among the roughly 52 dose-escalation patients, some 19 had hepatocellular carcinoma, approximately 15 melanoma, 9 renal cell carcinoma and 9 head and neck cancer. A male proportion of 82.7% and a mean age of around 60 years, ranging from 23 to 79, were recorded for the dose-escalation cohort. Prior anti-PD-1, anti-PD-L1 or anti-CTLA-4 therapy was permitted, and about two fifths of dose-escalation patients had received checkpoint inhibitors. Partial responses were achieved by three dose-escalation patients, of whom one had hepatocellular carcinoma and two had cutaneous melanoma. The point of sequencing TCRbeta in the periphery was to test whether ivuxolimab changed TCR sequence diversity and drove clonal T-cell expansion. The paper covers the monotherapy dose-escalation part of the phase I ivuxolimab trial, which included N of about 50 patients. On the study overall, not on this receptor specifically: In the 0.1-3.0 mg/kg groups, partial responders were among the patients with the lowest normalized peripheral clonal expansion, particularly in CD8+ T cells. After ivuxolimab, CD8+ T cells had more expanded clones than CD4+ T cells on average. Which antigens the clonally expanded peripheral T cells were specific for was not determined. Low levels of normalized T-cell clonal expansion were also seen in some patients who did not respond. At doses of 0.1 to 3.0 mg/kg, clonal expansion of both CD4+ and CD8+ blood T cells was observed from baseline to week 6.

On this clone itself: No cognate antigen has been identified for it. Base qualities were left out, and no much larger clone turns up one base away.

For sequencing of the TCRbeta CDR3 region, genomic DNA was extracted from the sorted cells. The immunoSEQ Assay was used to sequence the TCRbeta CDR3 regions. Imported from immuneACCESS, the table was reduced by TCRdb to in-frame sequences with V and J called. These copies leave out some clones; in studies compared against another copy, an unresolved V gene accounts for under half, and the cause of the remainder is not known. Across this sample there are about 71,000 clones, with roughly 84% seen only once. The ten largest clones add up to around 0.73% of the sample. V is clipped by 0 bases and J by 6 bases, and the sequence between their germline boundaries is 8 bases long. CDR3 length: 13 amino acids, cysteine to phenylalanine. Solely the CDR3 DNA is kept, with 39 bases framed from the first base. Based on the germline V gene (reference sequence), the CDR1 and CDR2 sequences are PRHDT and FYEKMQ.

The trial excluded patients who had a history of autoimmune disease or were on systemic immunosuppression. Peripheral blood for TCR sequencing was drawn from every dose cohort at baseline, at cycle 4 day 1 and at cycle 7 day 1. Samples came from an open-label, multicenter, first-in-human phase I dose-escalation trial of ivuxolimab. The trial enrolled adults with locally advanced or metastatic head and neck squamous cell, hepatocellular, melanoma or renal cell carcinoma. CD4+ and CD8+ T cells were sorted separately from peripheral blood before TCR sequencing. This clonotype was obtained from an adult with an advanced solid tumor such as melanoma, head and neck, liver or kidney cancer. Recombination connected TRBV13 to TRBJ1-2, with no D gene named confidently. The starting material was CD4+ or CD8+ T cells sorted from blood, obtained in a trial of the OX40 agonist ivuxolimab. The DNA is TGTGCCAGCAGCTTAGGAACGGTCCATGGCTACACCTTC. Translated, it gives CASSLGTVHGYTF.